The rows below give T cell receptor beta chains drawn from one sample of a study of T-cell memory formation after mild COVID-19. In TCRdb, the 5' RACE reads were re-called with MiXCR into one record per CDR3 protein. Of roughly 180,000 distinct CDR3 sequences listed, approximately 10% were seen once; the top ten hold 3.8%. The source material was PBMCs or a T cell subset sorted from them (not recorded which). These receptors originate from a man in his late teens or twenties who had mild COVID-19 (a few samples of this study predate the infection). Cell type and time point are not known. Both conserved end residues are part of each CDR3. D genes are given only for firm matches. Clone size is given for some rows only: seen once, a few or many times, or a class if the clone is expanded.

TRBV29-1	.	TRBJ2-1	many	CSAQSGNEQFF	TGCAGCGCCCAGAGCGGCAATGAGCAGTTCTTC
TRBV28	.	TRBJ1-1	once	CASTSPGRSETEAFF	TGTGCCAGCACCTCTCCGGGCAGATCCGAAACTGAAGCTTTCTTT
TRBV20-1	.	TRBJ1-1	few	CSARIIPTEAFF	TGCAGTGCTAGAATTATACCCACTGAAGCTTTCTTT
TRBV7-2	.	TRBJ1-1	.	CASSQGVGFMNTEAFF	TGTGCCAGCAGCCAAGGGGTTGGGTTCATGAACACTGAAGCTTTCTTT
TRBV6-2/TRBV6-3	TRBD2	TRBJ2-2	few	CASSPLPGLANTGELFF	TGTGCCAGCAGTCCCCTCCCGGGACTAGCGAACACCGGGGAGCTGTTTTTT
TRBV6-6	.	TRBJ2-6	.	CSSSPDRTGANVLTF	TGTTCCAGCAGTCCGGACAGAACCGGGGCCAACGTCCTGACTTTC
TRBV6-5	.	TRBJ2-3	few	CASTDQGTDTQYF	TGTGCCAGCACCGACCAGGGGACAGATACGCAGTATTTT
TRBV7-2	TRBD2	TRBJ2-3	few	CASTGGNTDTQYF	TGTGCCAGCACGGGGGGGAACACAGATACGCAGTATTTT
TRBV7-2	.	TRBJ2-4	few	CASSLALEDIQYF	TGTGCCAGCAGCTTAGCGCTTGAGGACATTCAGTACTTC
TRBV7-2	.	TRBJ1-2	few	CASSLVDQIYGYTF	TGTGCCAGCAGCTTAGTGGACCAAATCTATGGCTACACCTTC
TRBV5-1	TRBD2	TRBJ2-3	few	CASSTFRGAGGATQYF	TGCGCCAGCAGCACGTTCCGGGGCGCGGGAGGAGCTACGCAGTATTTT
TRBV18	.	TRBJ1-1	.	CASSQGHMNTEAFF	TGTGCCAGCTCACAGGGACACATGAACACTGAAGCTTTCTTT
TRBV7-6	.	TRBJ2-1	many	CASSLNSNEQFF	TGTGCCAGCAGCTTAAACAGCAATGAGCAGTTCTTC
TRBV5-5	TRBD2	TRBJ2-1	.	CASSVWSGVSSYNEQFF	TGTGCCAGCAGCGTATGGAGCGGGGTGAGCTCCTACAATGAGCAGTTCTTC
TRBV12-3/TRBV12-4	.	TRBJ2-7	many	CASSLGGLKQYF	TGTGCCAGCAGTTTAGGAGGGTTGAAGCAGTACTTC
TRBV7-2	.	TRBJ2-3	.	CASSFREGTDTQYF	TGTGCCAGCAGCTTCAGGGAGGGCACAGATACGCAGTATTTT
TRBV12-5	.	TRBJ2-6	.	CASHNRGPGANVLTF	TGTGCTAGTCATAATCGGGGGCCTGGGGCCAACGTCCTGACTTTC
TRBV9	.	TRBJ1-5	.	CASSYGQHQPQHF	TGTGCCAGCAGCTATGGACAACATCAGCCCCAGCATTTT
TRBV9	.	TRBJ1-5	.	CASSVDPGSRAQHF	TGTGCCAGCAGCGTAGACCCAGGGAGCAGAGCCCAGCATTTT
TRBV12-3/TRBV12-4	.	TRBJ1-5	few	CASSYSGIQPQHF	TGTGCCAGCAGTTACAGTGGGATCCAGCCCCAGCATTTT
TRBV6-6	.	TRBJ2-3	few	CASSANGPRDTQYF	TGTGCCAGCAGCGCCAATGGTCCCAGGGATACGCAGTATTTT
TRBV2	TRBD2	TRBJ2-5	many	CASSGGSGGQETQYF	TGTGCCAGCAGTGGGGGTAGCGGGGGACAAGAGACCCAGTACTTC
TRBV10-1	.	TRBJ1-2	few	CASSPRTYGYTF	TGCGCCAGCAGCCCCCGAACATATGGCTACACCTTC
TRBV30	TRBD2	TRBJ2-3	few	CAWSTGLAFTDTQYF	TGTGCCTGGAGTACCGGACTAGCGTTTACAGATACGCAGTATTTT
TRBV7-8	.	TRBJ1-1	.	CASSFNGETEAFF	TGTGCCAGCAGCTTTAACGGAGAGACTGAAGCTTTCTTT
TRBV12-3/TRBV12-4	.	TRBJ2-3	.	CASSLSYTDTQYF	TGTGCCAGCAGTTTAAGCTACACAGATACGCAGTATTTT
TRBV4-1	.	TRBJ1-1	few	CASSQDKINHPNTEAFF	TGCGCCAGCAGCCAAGATAAAATCAATCACCCGAACACTGAAGCTTTCTTT
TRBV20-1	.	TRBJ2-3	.	CSARAGRGADTQYF	TGCAGTGCTAGAGCAGGTAGAGGAGCAGATACGCAGTATTTT
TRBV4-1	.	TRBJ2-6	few	CASSQVRTGDVGVGANVLTF	TGCGCCAGCAGCCAAGTGAGAACAGGTGACGTTGGAGTCGGGGCCAACGTCCTGACTTTC
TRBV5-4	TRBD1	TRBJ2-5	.	CASSLRQGAGETQYF	TGTGCCAGCAGCCTTCGACAGGGGGCAGGGGAGACCCAGTACTTC
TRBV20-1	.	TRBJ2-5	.	CSATISVQYQETQYF	TGCAGTGCTACCATATCAGTCCAGTACCAAGAGACCCAGTACTTC
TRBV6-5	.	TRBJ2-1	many	CASRRGGEGEQFF	TGTGCCAGCAGAAGGGGGGGAGAAGGTGAGCAGTTCTTC
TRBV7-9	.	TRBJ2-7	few	CARVVEQYF	TGTGCCAGGGTCGTCGAGCAGTACTTC
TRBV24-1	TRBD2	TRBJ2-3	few	CATSDTRGYGDTQYF	TGTGCCACCAGTGACACGCGGGGGTACGGAGATACGCAGTATTTT
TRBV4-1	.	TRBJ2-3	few	CASSQDHHTDTQYF	TGCGCCAGCAGCCAGGATCACCACACAGATACGCAGTATTTT